One and the same sample provided the 23 T cell receptor beta chains below, sequenced in a study of T cells after posttransplantation cyclophosphamide. Method: immunoSEQ multiplex PCR; TCRdb's copy keeps in-frame clones and lacks some. The data show some 40,000 clones, none appearing only once, with about 4.2% held by the ten largest. Sequences were obtained from PBMCs. The receptor source for this set is a woman aged 45-65 years in good health and a related stem cell transplant donor.

This clone was recorded at least ten times. The V and J genes are TRBV6-4 and TRBJ1-2; D is possibly TRBD1 (6 bases). V lost 6 bases, J lost 2 bases, and 13 bases lay in between. Germline lookup yields CDR1 MRHNA and CDR2 SNTAGT. This CDR3 contains 14 residues. The CDR3 reads CASSPGVLNYGYTF. CDR3 DNA: TGTGCCAGCAGCCCAGGGGTCTTAAACTATGGCTACACCTTC.

This clone was observed many times. J is TRBJ2-3 and V is TRBV5-6, with D perhaps TRBD2 (7 bases). The CDR3 sequence is 15 residues long. CDR1 and CDR2 (germline): SGHDT, YYEEEE. Deletions cut 4 bases from V and 5 bases from J, with 17 bases between. The CDR3 is CASSLWGGPIDTQYF. CDR3 nucleotide sequence: TGTGCCAGCAGCCTATGGGGGGGGCCGATAGATACGCAGTATTTT.

At least ten counts were recorded for this clone. The chain is built from TRBV19 and TRBJ1-4, with 10 bases that match TRBD1. The germline V gene has CDR1 LNHDA and CDR2 SQIVND (reference sequence). This CDR3 comprises 14 residues. The V gene end was trimmed by 5 bases and the J gene end by 7 bases; junction bases not matched to a gene: 4. The CDR3 bases are TGTGCCAGTAGTGTCCGGGACAGGGGTGAAAAACTGTTTTTT. Amino acid sequence: CASSVRDRGEKLFF.

In this sample, this clone turned up many times. The rearrangement joins TRBV7-2 to TRBJ1-4; TRBD1 matches at 9 bases. Germline-derived CDR1 and CDR2 are SGHTA and FQGNSA. The CDR3 length is 17 residues. The junction had 7 bases not matched to a gene; V was cut back by 5 bases and J by 0 bases. The CDR3: CASSPGDRVTTNEKLFF. The CDR3 DNA sequence: TGTGCCAGCAGCCCTGGGGACAGGGTTACAACTAATGAAAAACTGTTTTTT.

This clone was detected many times. The chain employs TRBV5-5 and TRBJ2-7; 7 bases align to TRBD1. CDR1 SGHKS and CDR2 YYEKEE come from the germline V gene (reference sequence). V shed 0 bases and J 2 bases; nucleotides not matched to a gene: 5. The CDR3 spans 15 residues. The CDR3 loop is CASSLDDRATYEQYF. DNA of the CDR3: TGTGCCAGCAGCTTGGATGACAGGGCCACCTACGAGCAGTACTTC.

This clone was counted many times. The chain recombines TRBV2 with TRBJ2-2; D not resolved. V lost 4 bases, J lost 1 base, and 13 bases lay in between. Per the germline V gene, CDR1 is SNHLY and CDR2 is FYNNEI. The CDR3 loop spans 16 amino acids. CDR3 region: CASSAWRTGNTGELFF. As DNA, the CDR3 is TGTGCCAGCAGTGCTTGGAGAACCGGGAACACCGGGGAGCTGTTTTTT.

This clone was found many times. The rearrangement joins TRBV19 to TRBJ2-3; 8 bases fit TRBD2. Per the germline V gene, CDR1 is LNHDA and CDR2 is SQIVND (reference sequence). Germline trimming cut 5 bases from V and 2 bases from J; bases unmatched to any gene: 9. The CDR3 length is 16 residues. The chain's CDR3 is CASSDVRRGVTDTQYF. The CDR3 region has the DNA TGTGCCAGTAGTGACGTCCGGCGGGGGGTCACAGATACGCAGTATTTT.

This clone came up many times. The chain combines TRBV7-2 with TRBJ1-4; TRBD1 agrees at 8 bases. The CDR3 is 17 residues long. J lost 4 bases, V lost 0 bases, and 7 bases had no gene match. Germline-derived CDR1 and CDR2 are SGHTA and FQGNSA. The CDR3 spells CASSLAGTGPINEKLFF. The CDR3 DNA is TGTGCCAGCAGCTTAGCAGGGACAGGCCCGATTAATGAAAAACTGTTTTTT. Full variable domain (remainder filled in from reference TRBV7-2 and TRBJ1-4): GAGVSQSPSNKVTEKGKDVELRCDPISGHTALYWYRQSLGQGLEFLIYFQGNSAPDKSGLPSDRFSAERTGGSVSTLTIQRTQQEDSAVYLCASSLAGTGPINEKLFFGSGTQLSVL.

This clone was seen at least ten times. The J gene is TRBJ1-1, the V gene TRBV6-4; D remains unclear. Germline loops: CDR1 MRHNA, CDR2 SNTAGT. V lost 4 bases to trimming and J lost 2 bases, with 8 bases between them. CDR3 length: 13 amino acids. This CDR3 is CASSVTANTEAFF. In nucleotides, the CDR3 is TGTGCCAGCAGTGTAACAGCTAACACTGAAGCTTTCTTT.

This clone was found many times. The genes are TRBV9 and TRBJ2-5, with D unclear. Germline V gives CDR1 SGDLS, CDR2 YYNGEE. V lost 0 bases to trimming and J lost 4 bases, with 10 bases between them. The CDR3 spans 14 residues. The CDR3 DNA sequence: TGTGCCAGCAGCGTAGGGAAACAGCCAGAGACCCAGTACTTC. Translating gives CASSVGKQPETQYF.

This clone was seen repeatedly, ten times or more. V and J are TRBV30 and TRBJ1-6; 7 nucleotides line up with TRBD1. Unmatched junction bases numbered 3, after V lost 0 bases and J lost 4 bases. The germline V gene has CDR1 GTSNPN and CDR2 SVGIG (reference sequence). The length of the CDR3 is 15 residues. As DNA, the CDR3 is TGTGCCTGGAGTGTCGAGGGACAGTATAATTCACCCCTCCACTTT. As protein: CAWSVEGQYNSPLHF.

This clone appeared many times. DNA for the CDR3: TGTGCCAGCAATGCGGACAGGGCTAGGGGCGAGCAGTACTTC. The encoded protein is CASNADRARGEQYF. V is TRBV2 and J is TRBJ2-7; 8 bases fit TRBD1. The germline CDR1 and CDR2 sequences are SNHLY and FYNNEI. With 7 bases clipped from V and 6 bases from J, the junction kept 11 bases outside the gene matches. The CDR3 is 14 amino acids.

This clone appeared many times. This chain connects TRBV7-2 to TRBJ2-1; D might be TRBD1 (6 bases). Germline V gene lookup returns CDR1 SGHTA and CDR2 FQGNSA. The CDR3 extends over 15 amino acids. V shed 3 bases and J shed 0 bases, with 9 bases lying between them. CDR3 residues: CASSLMTGSYNEQFF. The CDR3 DNA follows: TGTGCCAGCAGCTTGATGACAGGCTCCTACAATGAGCAGTTCTTC.

Only a few counts were recorded for this clone. This chain links TRBV30 with TRBJ1-1, with 7 bases that match TRBD1. CDR1 is GTSNPN and CDR2 is SVGIG in the germline V gene (reference sequence). The CDR3 is 14 residues long. V lost 0 bases and J lost 6; bases outside the gene matches: 7. CDR3 loop: CAWSVDLGTAEAFF. The CDR3 DNA sequence: TGTGCCTGGAGTGTAGACCTCGGGACAGCTGAAGCTTTCTTT.

This clone has at least ten counts. The rearrangement uses TRBV5-1 and TRBJ1-6, with D tentatively TRBD1 (5 bases). V shed 4 bases and J shed 12 bases, with 14 bases lying between them. The CDR3 has 13 amino acids. Germline assignment: CDR1 SGHRS and CDR2 YFSETQ. The CDR3 DNA follows: TGCGCCAGCAGCGGGGGGAGGACCGAACCCCTCCACTTT. Its protein product is CASSGGRTEPLHF.

This clone was seen many times. V gene TRBV2 combines with J gene TRBJ2-1, with 15 bases matching TRBD2. Losses at the gene ends were 10 bases for V and 4 bases for J; bases not matched to a gene: 5. The CDR3 extends over 15 amino acids. The germline CDR1 and CDR2 sequences are SNHLY and FYNNEI. The CDR3 loop reads CAIGTSGGLYNEQFF. The CDR3 coding sequence is TGTGCCATTGGGACTAGCGGGGGGCTTTACAATGAGCAGTTCTTC.

This clone was detected ten times or more. The chain uses TRBV6-5 and TRBJ1-4; D gene unclear. The CDR3 has 16 residues. The V gene lost 4 bases and the J gene lost 0 bases, with 12 bases spanning the gap. Germline V gives CDR1 MNHEY, CDR2 SVGAGI. CDR3 sequence: CASSLGWTATNEKLFF. CDR3 sequence (DNA): TGTGCCAGCAGTTTGGGATGGACTGCAACTAATGAAAAACTGTTTTTT.

This clone was detected ten times or more. The CDR3 nucleotides are TGTGCCATCCGGGCGGGGGTCTTCTACGAGCAGTACTTC. The encoded protein is CAIRAGVFYEQYF. The chain uses TRBV10-3 and TRBJ2-7; 7 nucleotides line up with TRBD2. Germline CDR1 ENHRY, CDR2 SYGVKD. With 8 bases clipped from V and 3 bases from J, the junction kept 7 bases outside the gene matches. The CDR3 runs 13 residues.

V usage is TRBV10-3 and J usage is TRBJ2-3; TRBD2 might be the D (7 bases). The CDR3 has 15 amino acids. Trimming shortened V by 4 bases and J by 2 bases, and 13 bases separated the two germline ends. Germline CDR1 is ENHRY and CDR2 is SYGVKD. Written as DNA, the CDR3 is TGTGCCATCAGTGGGGGGGGCGGGATCACAGATACGCAGTATTTT. Protein sequence: CAISGGGGITDTQYF.

In this sample, this clone turned up many times. The J gene is TRBJ2-7, the V gene TRBV6-5, with 9 positions matching TRBD1. The CDR3 runs 15 residues. CDR1 is MNHEY and CDR2 is SVGAGI in the germline V gene. J lost 0 bases, V lost 6 bases, and 6 bases had no gene match. CDR3 DNA sequence: TGTGCCAGCAGCAGCCCGGGACAGGGCTCCTACGAGCAGTACTTC. Its translation: CASSSPGQGSYEQYF.

This clone was counted ten times or more. This chain uses TRBV5-1 with TRBJ2-2; maybe TRBD1 (5 bases). The germline V and J ends were trimmed by 1 base and 6 bases, with 10 bases remaining between them. Germline-derived CDR1 and CDR2 are SGHRS and YFSETQ. CDR3 length: 14 amino acids. The chain's CDR3 is CASSLTQGAGELFF. The CDR3 region has the DNA TGCGCCAGCAGCTTGACCCAAGGGGCCGGGGAGCTGTTTTTT.

This clone has only a few counts. An end of the junction differs from the germline gene, which may be a read error. This CDR3 is also generated by other DNA sequences in the sample. This rearrangement joins TRBV7-2 to TRBJ2-7, with 15 bases fitting TRBD2. The germline CDR1 and CDR2 sequences are SGHTA and FQGNSA. The CDR3 contains 19 residues. DNA of the CDR3: TGTGCCAGTAGCTTAATTAGCGGACTAGCGGGGGGGTCCTCCTACGAGCAGTACTTC. Translation gives CASSLISGLAGGSSYEQYF. Full variable domain (remainder filled in from reference TRBV7-2 and TRBJ2-7): GAGVSQSPSNKVTEKGKDVELRCDPISGHTALYWYRQSLGQGLEFLIYFQGNSAPDKSGLPSDRFSAERTGGSVSTLTIQRTQQEDSAVYLCASSLISGLAGGSSYEQYFGPGTRLTVT.

This clone was seen repeatedly, ten times or more. This chain uses TRBV29-1 with TRBJ1-1, with D possibly TRBD1 on 5 matching bases. CDR1 and CDR2 from the germline V gene are SQVTM and ANQGSEA. The CDR3 has 14 residues. Deletions cut 1 base from V and 2 bases from J, with 11 bases between. Written as DNA, the CDR3 is TGCAGCGTTGAAGGCGGGACGGATAACACTGAAGCTTTCTTT. It yields the protein CSVEGGTDNTEAFF.